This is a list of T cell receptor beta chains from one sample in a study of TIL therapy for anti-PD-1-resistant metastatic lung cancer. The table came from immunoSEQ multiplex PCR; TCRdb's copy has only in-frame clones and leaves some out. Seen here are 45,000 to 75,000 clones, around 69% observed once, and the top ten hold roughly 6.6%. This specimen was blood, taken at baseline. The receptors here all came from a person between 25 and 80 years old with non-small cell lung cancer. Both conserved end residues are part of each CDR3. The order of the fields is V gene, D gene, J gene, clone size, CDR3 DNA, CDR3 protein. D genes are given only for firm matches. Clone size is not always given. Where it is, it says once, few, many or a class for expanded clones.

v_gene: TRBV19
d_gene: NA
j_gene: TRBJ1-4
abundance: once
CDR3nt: TGTGCCAGTAGTGACCGGACGGTGGCAACTAATGAAAAACTGTTTTTT
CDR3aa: CASSDRTVATNEKLFF

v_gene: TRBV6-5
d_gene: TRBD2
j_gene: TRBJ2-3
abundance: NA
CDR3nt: TGTGCCAGCAGTCAGGGAGGGCGGACAGATACGCAGTATTTT
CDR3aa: CASSQGGRTDTQYF

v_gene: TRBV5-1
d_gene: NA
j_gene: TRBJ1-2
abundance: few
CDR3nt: TGCGCCAGCAGCTTTGGGGGGGACTATGGCTACACCTTC
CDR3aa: CASSFGGDYGYTF

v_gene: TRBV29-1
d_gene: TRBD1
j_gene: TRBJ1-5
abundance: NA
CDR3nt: TGCAGCGTCCAAGGGTCCACAGGGGTTGATCAGCCCCAGCATTTT
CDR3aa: CSVQGSTGVDQPQHF

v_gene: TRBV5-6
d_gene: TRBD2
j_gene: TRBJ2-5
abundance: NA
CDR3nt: TGTGCCAGCAGCTTGCTGCGGGAGAGCCGGGGGACCCAGTACTTC
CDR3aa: CASSLLRESRGTQYF

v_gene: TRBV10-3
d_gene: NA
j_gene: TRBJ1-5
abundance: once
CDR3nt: TGTGCCATCAGTGAGTCGGAAGGGGATCAGCCCCAGCATTTT
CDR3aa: CAISESEGDQPQHF

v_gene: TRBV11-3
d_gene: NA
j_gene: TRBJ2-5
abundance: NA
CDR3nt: TGTGCCAGCACCCCACGACGAACGTATTGGGAGACCCAGTACTTC
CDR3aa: CASTPRRTYWETQYF

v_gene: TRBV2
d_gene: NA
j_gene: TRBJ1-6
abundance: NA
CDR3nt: TGTGCCAGCAGTGATGAGGCTAATTCACCCCTCCACTTT
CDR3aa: CASSDEANSPLHF

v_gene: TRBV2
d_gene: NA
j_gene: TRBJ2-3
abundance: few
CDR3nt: TGTGCCAGCAGTGAGGAGGGTTGGTACACAGATACGCAGTATTTT
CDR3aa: CASSEEGWYTDTQYF

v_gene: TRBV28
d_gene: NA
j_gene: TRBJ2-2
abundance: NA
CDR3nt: TGTGCCAGCAGTTCAGATAACACCGGGGAGCTGTTTTTT
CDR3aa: CASSSDNTGELFF

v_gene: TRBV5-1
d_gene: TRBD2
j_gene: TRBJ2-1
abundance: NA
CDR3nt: TGCGCCAGCAGCTTGGACGAGGGAGGGCCTTGGAATGAGCAGTTCTTC
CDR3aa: CASSLDEGGPWNEQFF

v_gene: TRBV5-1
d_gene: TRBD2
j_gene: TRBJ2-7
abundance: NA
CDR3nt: TGCGCCAGCAGCCCATCCGGGACTAGCGGGAAAATAGGCTCCTACGAGCAGTACTTC
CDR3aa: CASSPSGTSGKIGSYEQYF

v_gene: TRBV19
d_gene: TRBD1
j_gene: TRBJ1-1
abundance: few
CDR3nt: TGTGCCAGTAGTTCCGGACAGGTCCGGGGCCGACTGAACACTGAAGCTTTCTTT
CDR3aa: CASSSGQVRGRLNTEAFF

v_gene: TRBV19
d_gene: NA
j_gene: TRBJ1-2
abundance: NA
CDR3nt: TGTGCCAGTAGGAGGGGGGCAGACTATGGCTACACCTTC
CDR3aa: CASRRGADYGYTF

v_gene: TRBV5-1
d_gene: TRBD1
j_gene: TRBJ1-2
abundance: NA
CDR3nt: TGCGCCAGCAGCTTGGTCCCGGGACAGGGGAATGGCTACACCTTC
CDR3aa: CASSLVPGQGNGYTF

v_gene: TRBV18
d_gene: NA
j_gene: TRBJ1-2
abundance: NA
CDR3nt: TGTGCCAGCTCACCATACAGCAATAACTATGGCTACACCTTC
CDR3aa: CASSPYSNNYGYTF

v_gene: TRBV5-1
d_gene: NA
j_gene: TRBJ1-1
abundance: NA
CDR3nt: TGCGCCAGCAGCTTCTCATCCTTCACTGAAGCTTTCTTT
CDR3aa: CASSFSSFTEAFF

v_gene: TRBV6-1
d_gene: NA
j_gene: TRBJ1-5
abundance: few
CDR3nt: TGTGCCAGCAGTGAATCAGGGTACAATCAGCCCCAGCATTTT
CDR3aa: CASSESGYNQPQHF

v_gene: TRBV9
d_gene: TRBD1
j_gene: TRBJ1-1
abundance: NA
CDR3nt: TGTGCCAGCACCCCCAAGGGGGCCACTGAAGCTTTCTTT
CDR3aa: CASTPKGATEAFF

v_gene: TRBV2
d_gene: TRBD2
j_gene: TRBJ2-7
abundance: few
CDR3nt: TGTGCCAGCAGTGAGGGGACTAGCTACGAGCAGTACTTC
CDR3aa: CASSEGTSYEQYF

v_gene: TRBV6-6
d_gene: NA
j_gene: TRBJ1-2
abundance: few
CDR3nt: TGTGCCAGCAGTTCCCAAGTTGGAAGGGACCACTATGGCTACACCTTC
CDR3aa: CASSSQVGRDHYGYTF

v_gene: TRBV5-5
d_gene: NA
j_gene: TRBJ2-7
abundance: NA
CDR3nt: TGTGCCAGCACCCCCCGGACCCTCTTATCCTACGAGCAGTACTTC
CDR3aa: CASTPRTLLSYEQYF

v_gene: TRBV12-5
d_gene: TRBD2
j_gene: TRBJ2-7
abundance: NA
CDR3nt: TGTGCTAGTGGTTTGCGGGGTGGGTCTAGCGGGAGCTACTCCTACGAGCAGTACTTC
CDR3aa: CASGLRGGSSGSYSYEQYF

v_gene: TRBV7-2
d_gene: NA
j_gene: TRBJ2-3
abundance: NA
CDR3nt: TGTGCCAGCAGCAGACAGGCAGATACGCAGTATTTT
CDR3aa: CASSRQADTQYF

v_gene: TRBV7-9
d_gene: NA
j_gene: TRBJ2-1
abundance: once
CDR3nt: TGTGCCAGCAGCCAGGGATGGGGTCAACACAATGAGCAGTTCTTC
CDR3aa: CASSQGWGQHNEQFF

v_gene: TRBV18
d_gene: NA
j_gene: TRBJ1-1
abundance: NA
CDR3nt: TGTGCCAGCTCACCAACAGTGAACACTGAAGCTTTCTTT
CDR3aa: CASSPTVNTEAFF

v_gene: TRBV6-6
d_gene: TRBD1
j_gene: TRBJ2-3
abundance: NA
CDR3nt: TGTGCCAGCAGTAAGGGACAGGGGACGACAGATACGCAGTATTTT
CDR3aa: CASSKGQGTTDTQYF

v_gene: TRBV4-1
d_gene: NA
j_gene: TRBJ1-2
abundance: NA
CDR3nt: TGCGCCAGCAGCCAAAGGGAGATTCGGACTAACTATGGCTACACCTTC
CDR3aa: CASSQREIRTNYGYTF

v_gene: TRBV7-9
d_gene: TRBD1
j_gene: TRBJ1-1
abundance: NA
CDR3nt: TGTGCCAGCAGTTTCTACAGGGGGCGAACTGAAGCTTTCTTT
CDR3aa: CASSFYRGRTEAFF

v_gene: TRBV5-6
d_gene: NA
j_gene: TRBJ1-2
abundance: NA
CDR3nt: TGTGCCAGCAGCTTGGGTGGAAGGTATGGCTACACCTTC
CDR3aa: CASSLGGRYGYTF

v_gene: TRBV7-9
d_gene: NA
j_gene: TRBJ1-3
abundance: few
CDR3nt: TGTGCCAGCAGCTTAGCGGCAGCAGAGAACACCATATATTTT
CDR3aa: CASSLAAAENTIYF

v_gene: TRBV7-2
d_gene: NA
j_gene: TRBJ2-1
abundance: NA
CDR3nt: TGTGCCAGCAGCTCCCTTCTGGGGCCGAGGTGGGACAATGAGCAGTTCTTC
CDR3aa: CASSSLLGPRWDNEQFF

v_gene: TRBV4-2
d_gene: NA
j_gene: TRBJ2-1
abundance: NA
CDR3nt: TGTGCCAGCAGCCAAGATTCTGGGTATGGGGGGTACAATGAGCAGTTCTTC
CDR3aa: CASSQDSGYGGYNEQFF

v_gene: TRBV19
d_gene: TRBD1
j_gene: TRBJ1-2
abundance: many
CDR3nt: TGTGCCAGTAGTCCAAGGACAGGGACCCACTATGGCTACACCTTC
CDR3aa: CASSPRTGTHYGYTF

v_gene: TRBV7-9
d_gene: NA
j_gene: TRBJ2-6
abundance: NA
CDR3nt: TGTGCCAGCAGCTCAGGGACGAGAGCCAACGTCCTGACTTTC
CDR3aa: CASSSGTRANVLTF

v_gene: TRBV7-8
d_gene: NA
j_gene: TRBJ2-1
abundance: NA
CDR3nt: TGTGCCAGCAGCCCTTATCCGGGACTCCGCAACAATGAGCAGTTCTTC
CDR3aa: CASSPYPGLRNNEQFF

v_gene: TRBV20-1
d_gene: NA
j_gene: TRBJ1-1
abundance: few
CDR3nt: TGCAGTGCTAGACCCAGGGACGAAGCTTTCTTT
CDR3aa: CSARPRDEAFF

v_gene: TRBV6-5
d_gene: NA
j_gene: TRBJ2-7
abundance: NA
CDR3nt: TGTGCCAGCAGTTATCGGCAGGGGACTTTCTACGAGCAGTACTTC
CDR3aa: CASSYRQGTFYEQYF

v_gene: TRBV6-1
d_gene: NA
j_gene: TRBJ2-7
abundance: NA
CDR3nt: TGTGCCAGCATTGGACAGTTATTTAGCTCCTACGAGCAGTACTTC
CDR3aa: CASIGQLFSSYEQYF

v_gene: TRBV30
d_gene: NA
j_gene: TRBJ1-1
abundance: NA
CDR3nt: TGTGCCTGGAACGGTATGAACACTGAAGCTTTCTTT
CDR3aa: CAWNGMNTEAFF

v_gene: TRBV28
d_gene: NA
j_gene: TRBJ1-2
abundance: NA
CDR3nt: TGTGCCAGCAGGTACCGACTTAGCGATGGCTACACCTTC
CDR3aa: CASRYRLSDGYTF

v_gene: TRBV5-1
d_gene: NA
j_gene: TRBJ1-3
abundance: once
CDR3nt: TGCGCCAGCAGCCTAGGGGCTGGGTCTGGAAACACCATATATTTT
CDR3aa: CASSLGAGSGNTIYF

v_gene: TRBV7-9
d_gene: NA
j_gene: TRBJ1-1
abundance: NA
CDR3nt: TGTGCCAGCAGCTTATCTCCGACGTCGGGGACGAACACTGAAGCTTTCTTT
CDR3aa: CASSLSPTSGTNTEAFF

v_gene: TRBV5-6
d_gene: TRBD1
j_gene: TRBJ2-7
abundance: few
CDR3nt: TGTGCCAGCAGCTTACAGGGGGCCCTCTACGAGCAGTACTTC
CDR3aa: CASSLQGALYEQYF

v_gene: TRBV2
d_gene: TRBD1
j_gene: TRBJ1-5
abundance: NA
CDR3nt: TGTGCCAGCACTTCCGGCGGGACAGGGATGAAGCCCCAGCATTTT
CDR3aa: CASTSGGTGMKPQHF

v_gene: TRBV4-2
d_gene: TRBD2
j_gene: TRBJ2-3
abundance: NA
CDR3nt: TGTGCCAGCAGCCAAGGTAGCGGGGGGGAAGATACGCAGTATTTT
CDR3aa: CASSQGSGGEDTQYF

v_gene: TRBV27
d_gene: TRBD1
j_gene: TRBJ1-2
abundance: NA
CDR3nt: TGTGCCAGCAGCTACAGGGGGCTGAATGGCTACACCTTC
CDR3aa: CASSYRGLNGYTF

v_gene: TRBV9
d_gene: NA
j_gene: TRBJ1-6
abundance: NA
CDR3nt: TGTGCCAGCAGCGTAGGAACAGGTTCGAATTCACCCCTCCACTTT
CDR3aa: CASSVGTGSNSPLHF

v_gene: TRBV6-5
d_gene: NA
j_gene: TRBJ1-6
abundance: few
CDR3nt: TGTGCCAGCCGGGGCAGCGGGTATTCACCCCTCCACTTT
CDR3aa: CASRGSGYSPLHF

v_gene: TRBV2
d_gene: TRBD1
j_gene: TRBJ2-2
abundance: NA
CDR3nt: TGTGCCAGCAGTGAATTCGGGACAGCGAACACCGGGGAGCTGTTTTTT
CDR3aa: CASSEFGTANTGELFF

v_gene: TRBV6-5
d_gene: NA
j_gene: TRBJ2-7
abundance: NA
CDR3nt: TGTGCCAGCAGTTCGATACTCGGACATCACTACGAGCAGTACTTC
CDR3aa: CASSSILGHHYEQYF

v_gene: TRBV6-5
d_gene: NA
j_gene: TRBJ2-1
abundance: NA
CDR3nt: TGTGCCAGCAGTTACCGGGGGCGGGGGCACAATGAGCAGTTCTTC
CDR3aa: CASSYRGRGHNEQFF

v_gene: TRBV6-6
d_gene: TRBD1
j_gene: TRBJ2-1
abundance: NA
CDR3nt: TGTGCCAGCAGGCGAGGGACAGGGCGCACACACAATGAGCAGTTCTTC
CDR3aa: CASRRGTGRTHNEQFF

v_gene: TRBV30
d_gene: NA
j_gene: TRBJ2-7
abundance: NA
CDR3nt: TGTGCCTGGGACACCGGGACAAAGGACGAGCAGTACTTC
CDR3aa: CAWDTGTKDEQYF